This T cell receptor (beta chain) was identified during a study of identical twins. Broader study findings: There was an excess of low generation probability in the out-of-frame alpha sequences that twins shared. Recombination models fit unrelated individuals' TCR alpha sharing but underestimated twins'.

This clonotype was observed at least ten times. What it binds is unknown. Per germline, CDR1 DFQATT and CDR2 SNEGSKA (reference sequence). CDR3 length: 17 amino acids. With 3 bases clipped from V and 5 bases from J, the junction kept 17 bases outside the gene matches. Unique molecular identifiers were in the cDNA, with template-switch universal primer binding. MiXCR, run by TCRdb on the 5' RACE reads, gives a single entry per CDR3 protein. Of approximately 590,000 distinct CDR3 sequences in the sample, around a tenth were seen once. The sample was also reused in another study, on yellow fever vaccine responses in identical twins. That investigation notes: Twins' vaccine T cell responses were reported to seem partly convergent and partly personalized.

The rearrangement uses TRBV20-1 and TRBJ2-3; 7 nucleotides match TRBD1. The sequence came from a woman between 18 and 29 years old in good health. Sequencing was done on a sample of PBMCs. CDR3 bases: TGCAGTGCTAGGGGACAGAGAGGACACCCCAGAGAAGATACGCAGTATTTT. Translated: CSARGQRGHPREDTQYF.